This T cell receptor (beta chain) was recorded in a study of technical replicates of blood from four donors. Germline V lookup: CDR1 ENHRY, CDR2 SYGVKD. The CDR3 has 17 amino acids. V was pared by 5 bases and J by 1 base, with 7 bases of the junction left unmatched. Clones were read by immunoSEQ multiplex PCR, and TCRdb kept only the in-frame ones, dropping some. The table records roughly 68,000 clones, roughly 90% of them present only once. The sequence came from a human donor in good health. Some clones in this sample may be carry-over from other donors' samples. Sequencing used PBMCs. The chain recombines TRBV10-3 with TRBJ2-6, with TRBD1 identical over 8 bases. CDR3 nucleotides: TGTGCCATCAGTTCACAGGGGGAGAGATCTGGGGCCAACGTCCTGACTTTC. Translating it yields CAISSQGERSGANVLTF.